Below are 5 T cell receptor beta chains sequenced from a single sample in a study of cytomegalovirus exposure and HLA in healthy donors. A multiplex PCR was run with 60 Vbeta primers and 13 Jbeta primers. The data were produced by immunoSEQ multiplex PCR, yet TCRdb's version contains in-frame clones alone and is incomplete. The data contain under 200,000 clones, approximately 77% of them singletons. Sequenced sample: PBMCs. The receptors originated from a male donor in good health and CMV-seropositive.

The CDR3 DNA is TGTGCCAGCAATGCGGGCAGATATGGCACTGAAGCTTTCTTT. It is translated as CASNAGRYGTEAFF. This sequence joins TRBV6-1 and TRBJ1-1; D is unclear. The CDR3 runs to 14 residues. Germline lookup yields CDR1 MNHNS and CDR2 SASEGT. The ends were cut back, 7 bases at V and 4 bases at J, with 16 bases in the middle.

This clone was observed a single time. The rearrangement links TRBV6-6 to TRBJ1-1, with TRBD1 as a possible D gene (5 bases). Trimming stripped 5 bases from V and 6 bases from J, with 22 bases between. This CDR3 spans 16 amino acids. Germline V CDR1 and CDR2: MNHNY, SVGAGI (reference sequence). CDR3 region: CASSLVRRQGGPEAFF. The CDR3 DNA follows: TGTGCCAGCAGTCTCGTCCGGCGGCAGGGAGGGCCTGAAGCTTTCTTT.

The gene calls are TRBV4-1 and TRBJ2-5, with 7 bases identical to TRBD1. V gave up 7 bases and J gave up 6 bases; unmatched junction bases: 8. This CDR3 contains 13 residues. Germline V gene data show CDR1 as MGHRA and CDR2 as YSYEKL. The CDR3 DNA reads TGCGCCAGCACACCGACAGGGAGCCAGACCCAGTACTTC. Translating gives CASTPTGSQTQYF.

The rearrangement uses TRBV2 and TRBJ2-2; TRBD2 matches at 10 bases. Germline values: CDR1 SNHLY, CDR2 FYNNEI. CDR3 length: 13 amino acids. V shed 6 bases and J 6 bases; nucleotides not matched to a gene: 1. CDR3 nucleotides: TGTGCCAGCAGCCTAGCGGGGGCCGGGGAGCTGTTTTTT. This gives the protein CASSLAGAGELFF.

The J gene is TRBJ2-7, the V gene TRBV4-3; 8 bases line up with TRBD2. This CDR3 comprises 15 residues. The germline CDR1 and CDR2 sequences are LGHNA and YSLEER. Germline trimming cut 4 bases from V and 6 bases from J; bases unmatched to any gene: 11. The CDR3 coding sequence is TGCGCCAGCAGCCCCCGTCGGGGGGGCGTAAGCGAGCAGTACTTC. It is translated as CASSPRRGGVSEQYF.